This T cell receptor beta chain was observed in a study of T cell responses to AZD1222 COVID-19 vaccine. Profiling relied on immunoSEQ multiplex PCR, and the TCRdb table lists in-frame clones only, not all of them. The table lists over 85,000 clones, about 87% of them singletons. V lost 8 bases, J lost 0 bases, and 5 bases stayed unmatched. Germline values: CDR1 MNHEY, CDR2 SMNVEV (reference sequence). The CDR3 is 14 residues long. The sample was peripheral blood, taken on day 0 of AZD1222 vaccination. This sequence was found in an adult in good health. V usage is TRBV27 and J usage is TRBJ2-7; TRBD1 matches at 9 bases. CDR3 protein: CASRRDRDSYEQYF. The CDR3 DNA reads as TGTGCCAGCCGCCGGGACAGGGACTCCTACGAGCAGTACTTC.